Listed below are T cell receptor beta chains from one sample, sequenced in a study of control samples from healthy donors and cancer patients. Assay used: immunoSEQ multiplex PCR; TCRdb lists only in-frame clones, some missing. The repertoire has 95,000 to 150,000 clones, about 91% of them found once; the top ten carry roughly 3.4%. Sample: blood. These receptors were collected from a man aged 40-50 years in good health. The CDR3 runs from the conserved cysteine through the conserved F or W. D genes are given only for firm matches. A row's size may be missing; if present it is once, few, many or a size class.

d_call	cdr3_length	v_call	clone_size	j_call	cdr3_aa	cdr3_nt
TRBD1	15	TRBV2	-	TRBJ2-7	CASSKDREQPVEQYF	TGTGCCAGCAGCAAGGACAGGGAACAGCCTGTCGAGCAGTACTTC
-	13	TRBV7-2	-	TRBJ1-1	CASRGTENTEAFF	TGTGCCAGCAGGGGTACAGAAAACACTGAAGCTTTCTTT
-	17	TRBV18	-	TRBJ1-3	CASSPLRGDRSGNTIYF	TGTGCCAGCTCACCACTACGAGGCGACCGCTCTGGAAACACCATATATTTT
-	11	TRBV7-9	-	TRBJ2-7	CASSSSCEQYF	TGTGCCAGCAGCTCATCCTGCGAGCAGTACTTC
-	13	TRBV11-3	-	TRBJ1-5	CASSLGPEQPQHF	TGTGCCAGCAGCTTAGGGCCGGAGCAGCCCCAGCATTTT
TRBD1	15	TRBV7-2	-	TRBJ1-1	CASSRIQGLYTEAFF	TGTGCCAGCAGCCGCATACAGGGGCTTTACACTGAAGCTTTCTTT
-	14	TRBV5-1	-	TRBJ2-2	CASMWSSNTGELFF	TGCGCCAGCATGTGGAGTTCGAACACCGGGGAGCTGTTTTTT
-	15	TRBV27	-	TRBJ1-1	CASSLYGQMNTEAFF	TGTGCCAGCAGTTTATATGGGCAGATGAACACTGAAGCTTTCTTT
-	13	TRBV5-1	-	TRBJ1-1	CASSSTVNTEAFF	TGCGCCAGCAGTTCCACAGTGAACACTGAAGCTTTCTTT
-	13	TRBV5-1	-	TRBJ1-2	CASSLGPGAGYTF	TGCGCCAGCAGCTTGGGACCGGGGGCTGGCTACACCTTC
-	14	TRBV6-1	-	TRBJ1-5	CASSEALQGQPQHF	TGTGCCAGCAGTGAAGCGCTTCAAGGTCAGCCCCAGCATTTT
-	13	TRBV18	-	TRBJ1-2	CASSPSDSRGYTF	TGTGCCAGCTCACCGTCGGACAGTCGAGGCTACACCTTC
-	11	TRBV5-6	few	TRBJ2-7	CASSLRGEQYF	TGTGCCAGCAGCTTGAGGGGCGAGCAGTACTTC
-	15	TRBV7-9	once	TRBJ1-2	CASSPSAAGVDGYTF	TGTGCCAGCAGCCCCAGCGCGGCAGGGGTGGATGGCTACACCTTC
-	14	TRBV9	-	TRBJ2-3	CASSVDLITDTQYF	TGTGCCAGCAGCGTAGACCTAATCACAGATACGCAGTATTTT
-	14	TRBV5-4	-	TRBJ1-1	CASRSDPGGTEAFF	TGTGCCAGCAGATCCGACCCCGGAGGCACTGAAGCTTTCTTT
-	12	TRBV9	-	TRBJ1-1	CASSPGEAEAFF	TGTGCCAGCAGCCCTGGGGAGGCCGAAGCTTTCTTT
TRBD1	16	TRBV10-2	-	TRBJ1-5	CASSETDRGPNQPQHF	TGCGCCAGCAGTGAGACTGACAGGGGGCCCAATCAGCCCCAGCATTTT
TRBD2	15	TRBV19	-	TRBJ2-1	CASSIQAGGRHEQFF	TGTGCCAGTAGTATTCAAGCGGGGGGGCGGCATGAGCAGTTCTTC
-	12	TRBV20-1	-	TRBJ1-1	CSASLGGTEAFF	TGCAGTGCTAGTTTGGGGGGCACTGAAGCTTTCTTT
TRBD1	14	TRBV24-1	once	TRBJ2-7	CATSPGQGVYEQYF	TGTGCCACCAGTCCGGGACAGGGGGTCTACGAGCAGTACTTC
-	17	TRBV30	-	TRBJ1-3	CAWSRQAPISSGNTIYF	TGTGCCTGGAGTCGACAGGCGCCAATTTCCTCTGGAAACACCATATATTTT
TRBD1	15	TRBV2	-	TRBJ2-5	CASSPMTGGEETQYF	TGTGCCAGCAGTCCAATGACAGGGGGAGAAGAGACCCAGTACTTC
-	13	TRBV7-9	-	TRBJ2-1	CASSLDGYNEQFF	TGTGCCAGCAGCTTGGACGGATACAATGAGCAGTTCTTC
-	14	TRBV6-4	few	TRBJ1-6	CASSEGLHNSPLHF	TGTGCCAGCAGTGAAGGGTTACATAATTCACCCCTCCACTTT
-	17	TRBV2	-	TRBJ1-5	CASSLTSSLGGNQPQHF	TGTGCCAGCAGTTTGACATCCAGTTTAGGTGGCAATCAGCCCCAGCATTTT
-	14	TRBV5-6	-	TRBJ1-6	CASSLGQLGSPLHF	TGTGCCAGCAGCTTGGGGCAGCTGGGTTCACCCCTCCACTTT
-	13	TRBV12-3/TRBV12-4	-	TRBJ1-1	CASRVTMNTEAFF	TGTGCCAGCAGGGTGACCATGAACACTGAAGCTTTCTTT
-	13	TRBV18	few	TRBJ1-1	CASSTGANTEAFF	TGTGCCAGCTCAACGGGGGCGAACACTGAAGCTTTCTTT
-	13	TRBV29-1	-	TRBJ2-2	CSGQRVLRGELFF	TGCAGCGGGCAGAGGGTCTTAAGGGGGGAGCTGTTTTTT
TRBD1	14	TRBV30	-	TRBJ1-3	CAWSPGGPGNTIYF	TGTGCCTGGAGCCCAGGGGGTCCGGGAAACACCATATATTTT
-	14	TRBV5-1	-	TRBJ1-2	CASSLAVDNYGYTF	TGCGCCAGCAGCTTGGCCGTGGATAACTATGGCTACACCTTC
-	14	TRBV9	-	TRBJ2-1	CASSVGPSWDEQFF	TGTGCCAGCAGCGTAGGGCCTTCCTGGGATGAGCAGTTCTTC
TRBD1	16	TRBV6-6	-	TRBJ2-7	CASSYPGQGAVYEQYF	TGTGCCAGCAGTTACCCGGGACAGGGGGCGGTCTACGAGCAGTACTTC
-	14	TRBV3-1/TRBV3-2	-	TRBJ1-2	CASSQDTGPRGYTF	TGTGCCAGCAGCCAAGATACAGGCCCTAGAGGCTACACCTTC
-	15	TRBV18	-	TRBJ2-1	CASSPIRGQGDEQFF	TGTGCCAGCTCACCAATCCGGGGGCAGGGGGATGAGCAGTTCTTC
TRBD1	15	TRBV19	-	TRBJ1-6	CASSWTGNYNSPLHF	TGTGCCAGTAGCTGGACAGGAAACTATAATTCACCCCTCCACTTT
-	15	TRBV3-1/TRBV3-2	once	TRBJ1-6	CASSQVTSYNSPLHF	TGTGCCAGCAGCCAGGTTACATCATATAATTCACCCCTCCACTTT
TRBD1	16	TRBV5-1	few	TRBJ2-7	CASSLAGTGMTYEQYF	TGCGCCAGCAGCTTGGCCGGGACAGGAATGACCTACGAGCAGTACTTC
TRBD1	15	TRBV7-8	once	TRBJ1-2	CASSPSRGQQYGYTF	TGTGCCAGCAGCCCCTCTAGGGGACAGCAGTATGGCTACACCTTC
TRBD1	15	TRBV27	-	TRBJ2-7	CASSLRLIQGNEQYF	TGTGCCAGCAGTTTACGCCTAATACAGGGGAACGAGCAGTACTTC